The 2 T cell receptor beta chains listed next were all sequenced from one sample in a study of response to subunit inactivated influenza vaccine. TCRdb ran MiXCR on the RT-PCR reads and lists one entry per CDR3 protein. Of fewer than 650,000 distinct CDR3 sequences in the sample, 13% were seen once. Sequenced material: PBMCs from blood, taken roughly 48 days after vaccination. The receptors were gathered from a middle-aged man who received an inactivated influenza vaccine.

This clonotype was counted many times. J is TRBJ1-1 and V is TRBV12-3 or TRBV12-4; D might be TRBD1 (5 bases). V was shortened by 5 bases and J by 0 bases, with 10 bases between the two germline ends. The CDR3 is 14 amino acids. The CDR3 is CASSRGRMNTEAFF. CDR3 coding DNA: TGTGCCAGCAGTCGGGGGAGAATGAACACTGAAGCTTTCTTT.

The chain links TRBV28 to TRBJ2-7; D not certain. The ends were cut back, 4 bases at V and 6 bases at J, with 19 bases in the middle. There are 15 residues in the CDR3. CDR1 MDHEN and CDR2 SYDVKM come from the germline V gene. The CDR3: CASSSTAASLLEQYF. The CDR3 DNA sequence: TGTGCCAGCAGTTCCACAGCTGCATCCCTCCTCGAGCAGTACTTC.